This T cell receptor (beta chain) was identified in a study of cytomegalovirus exposure and HLA in healthy donors. The PCR used 60 Vbeta and 13 Jbeta primers. Assay: immunoSEQ multiplex PCR; the TCRdb copy retains only in-frame clones and omits some. Here the sample spans 160,000 or so clones, approximately 80% being singletons. Germline values: CDR1 SQVTM, CDR2 ANQGSEA. CDR3 length equals 14 residues. A word on this clone: The junction and the germline gene differ at one end; a read error may be behind it.

This chain connects TRBV29-1 to TRBJ2-1; TRBD2 matches at 11 bases. Sequenced input: PBMCs. This TCR derives from a man in his fifties or sixties in good health and CMV-seronegative. The CDR3 sequence is CSVEETSGKNEQFF. For the CDR3, the DNA is TGCAGCGTGGAAGAGACTAGCGGGAAGAATGAGCAGTTCTTC.